This TCR beta chain comes out of a study of fetal regulatory T cell absence and autoimmunity (dated by TCRdb to the late 2010s). With respect to the entire study: Exocrine pancreas autoimmunity was seen in the IPEX patients without clinical diabetes. Overall results and qualifications from the work: Cord blood and pancreas had broadly similar TRB gene family usage, resembling published neonatal and adult repertoires. Compared with cord blood, the pancreas TCR compartment showed significant oligoclonal enrichment, and some top clones were enriched more than 95-fold. The oligoclonal enrichment was interpreted as supporting antigen-driven autoimmunity in the pancreas before birth in IPEX syndrome.

Genomic DNA obtained from frozen pancreas tissue was processed for repertoire sequencing. The DNeasy Blood and Tissue Kit was used to extract roughly 1.8-3.2 ug of genomic DNA from either umbilical cord blood or frozen pancreas. From the cysteine through the phenylalanine, the CDR3 covers 14 amino acids. Of the read, only the CDR3 DNA is kept; its 42 bases are in frame from base 1. Taken from the germline V gene (reference sequence), the CDR1 and CDR2 loops are SEHNR and FQNEAQ. V loses 1 base of germline sequence and J loses 9 bases, and the interval between the two ends is 12 bases. This clone occurred once. Its antigen is unknown. No per-base quality is available; no much larger clone lies one base away. Amplification and barcoding of TCRbeta CDR3 regions were carried out by two-step multiplex PCR on the immunoSEQ human TCRbeta survey platform. Libraries were sequenced on Illumina instruments, with IgH sequenced in parallel from the same samples. Concerning the study's data processing: To remove PCR and sequencing errors, raw reads were filtered against the IMGT V, D, J definitions and then binned using a nearest-neighbor algorithm. A clone was defined as an identical nucleotide sequence, and differential abundance between tissues was tested with a Fisher exact test for each clone using a pFDR threshold of p<0.01. Clones whose frequencies were too low for statistical inference were excluded by a minimum inclusion filter of 10 in either sample. The immunoSEQ Analyzer was used for pairwise clonal comparisons, and IMGT tools were used to assess gene family usage. TCRdb re-hosts the immuneACCESS table, in-frame sequences only. Its copies lack some clones; in the studies checked, an unresolved V gene accounts for under half of them, and the cause for the rest is not known. V and J calls and clone size are given by that table; D and trimming were obtained from the DNA. The sample includes more than 90,000 clones, with around 72% observed a single time. The ten largest clonotypes hold 1.5% to 2% of the sample.

The source of this sequence is a male donor with IPEX syndrome. Sequenced sample: pancreas tissue. Recombination connected TRBV7-9 to TRBJ2-2, with TRBD2 perhaps the D gene, on 5 matching bases. The DNA is as follows: TGTGCCAGCAGCTTAGGCAGCGGTCAGAGGGAGCTGTTTTTT. Translated, this is CASSLGSGQRELFF.